This T cell receptor beta chain was identified during a study of molecular identifiers for immune sequencing clone quantification. Notes on the study in general: Beyond 20 RNA copies, clones held over 99% of effector molecules, compared with under 1% in naive cells.

Isolation of naive CD8 T cells was achieved by sorting on a CD8+CD4-CCR7+CD45RA+ phenotype. MiXCR, applied by TCRdb to the PCR reads, yields one record per CDR3 protein. The sample shows 85,000 to 95,000 distinct CDR3 sequences, 15% to 20% of them seen only once. This clonotype was detected ten times or more. The antigen is undetermined. This receptor was taken from a human donor in good health. Some libraries in this study had Jurkat cell RNA spiked in. Sequenced sample: naive CD8+ T cells from blood, with Jurkat cell RNA spiked in. Stated subset: FACS-sorted CD8+CD4-CCR7+CD45RA+ naive T cells.

The CDR3 DNA reads TGTGCCAGCAGCCCAACAGGACTAGCGGGGTACGAGCAGTACTTC. Amino acid sequence: CASSPTGLAGYEQYF. This sequence joins TRBV7-2 and TRBJ2-7, with 12 bases fitting TRBD2. The CDR3 has 15 residues. Germline values: CDR1 SGHTA, CDR2 FQGNSA. The junction had 6 bases not matched to a gene; V was cut back by 5 bases and J by 4 bases.